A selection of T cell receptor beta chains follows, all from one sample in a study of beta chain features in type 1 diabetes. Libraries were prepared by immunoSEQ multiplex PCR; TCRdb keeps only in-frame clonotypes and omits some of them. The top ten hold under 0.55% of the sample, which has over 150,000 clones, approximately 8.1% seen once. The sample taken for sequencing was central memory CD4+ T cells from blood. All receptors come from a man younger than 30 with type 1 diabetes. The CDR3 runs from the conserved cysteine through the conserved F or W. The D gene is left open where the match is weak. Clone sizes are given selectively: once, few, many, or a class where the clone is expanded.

cdr3_nt: TGTGCCAGCAACCAACAGGGCGGGAACACTGAAGCTTTCTTT
cdr3_aa: CASNQQGGNTEAFF
j_call: TRBJ1-1
v_call: TRBV11-2
d_call: .
clone_size: .

cdr3_nt: TGTGCCAGCAGCTTATCCGTCAGGGGAGGCTACACCTTC
cdr3_aa: CASSLSVRGGYTF
j_call: TRBJ1-2
v_call: TRBV7-9
d_call: .
clone_size: few

cdr3_nt: TGTGCCAGCAGGATAACAGGGACGGCCTACGAGCAGTACTTC
cdr3_aa: CASRITGTAYEQYF
j_call: TRBJ2-7
v_call: TRBV2
d_call: .
clone_size: .

cdr3_nt: TGTGCCAGCAGCTTCGTCCGAGGACAGGGCGGGAACATTCAGTACTTC
cdr3_aa: CASSFVRGQGGNIQYF
j_call: TRBJ2-4
v_call: TRBV5-6
d_call: TRBD1
clone_size: .

cdr3_nt: TGTGCCAGCAGCTTTCAGGGCTCTGGGGCCAACGTCCTGACTTTC
cdr3_aa: CASSFQGSGANVLTF
j_call: TRBJ2-6
v_call: TRBV7-2
d_call: .
clone_size: few

cdr3_nt: TGTGCCAGCAGCCAAGCGGGTGCTGAGACCCAGTACTTC
cdr3_aa: CASSQAGAETQYF
j_call: TRBJ2-5
v_call: TRBV7-9
d_call: .
clone_size: few

cdr3_nt: TGCGCCAGCAGCCAGGATCTACAGGAGAATTCACCCCTCCACTTT
cdr3_aa: CASSQDLQENSPLHF
j_call: TRBJ1-6
v_call: TRBV4-3
d_call: .
clone_size: few

cdr3_nt: TGTGCCAGCAGCTTAGGGACTGCACAAGAGACCCAGTACTTC
cdr3_aa: CASSLGTAQETQYF
j_call: TRBJ2-5
v_call: TRBV7-2
d_call: .
clone_size: .

cdr3_nt: TGTGCCAGCAGCTTTTCGGCGGCAGGGACTGAAGCTTTCTTT
cdr3_aa: CASSFSAAGTEAFF
j_call: TRBJ1-1
v_call: TRBV7-2
d_call: .
clone_size: .

cdr3_nt: TGTGCCATCAGTGGGTCGGTATTCTCCGGGGAACTGTTTTTT
cdr3_aa: CAISGSVFSGELFF
j_call: TRBJ1-4
v_call: TRBV10-3
d_call: .
clone_size: .

cdr3_nt: TGTGCCAGCAGGGAGACTAGCGGAGCCCGTCTCGATGAGCAGTTCTTC
cdr3_aa: CASRETSGARLDEQFF
j_call: TRBJ2-1
v_call: TRBV2
d_call: TRBD2
clone_size: .

cdr3_nt: TGTGCCAGCAGTTTGAGCGGGGCGGGTAACGACGAGCAGTACTTC
cdr3_aa: CASSLSGAGNDEQYF
j_call: TRBJ2-7
v_call: TRBV28
d_call: TRBD2
clone_size: few

cdr3_nt: TGTGCCAGCTCACCAGCGGGACCAGATACGCAGTATTTT
cdr3_aa: CASSPAGPDTQYF
j_call: TRBJ2-3
v_call: TRBV18
d_call: .
clone_size: few

cdr3_nt: TGCGCCAGCAGGAACATATCCTACGAGCAGTACTTC
cdr3_aa: CASRNISYEQYF
j_call: TRBJ2-7
v_call: TRBV10-2
d_call: .
clone_size: .

cdr3_nt: TGCGCCAGCAGCCTAAAGACTAGCGGGATCTACGAGCAGTACTTC
cdr3_aa: CASSLKTSGIYEQYF
j_call: TRBJ2-7
v_call: TRBV5-1
d_call: TRBD2
clone_size: .

cdr3_nt: TGTGCCAGCTCACCGGGACTACAGACAGATACGCAGTATTTT
cdr3_aa: CASSPGLQTDTQYF
j_call: TRBJ2-3
v_call: TRBV18
d_call: TRBD2
clone_size: few

cdr3_nt: TGTGCCAGCAGTTTAGGGGGCAGCTCCTACAATGAGCAGTTCTTC
cdr3_aa: CASSLGGSSYNEQFF
j_call: TRBJ2-1
v_call: TRBV27
d_call: .
clone_size: .

cdr3_nt: TGTGCCAGCAGGGCCGGGACAATCACCGGGGAGCTGTTTTTT
cdr3_aa: CASRAGTITGELFF
j_call: TRBJ2-2
v_call: TRBV11-2
d_call: .
clone_size: few

cdr3_nt: TGTGCCATCAGTGGACAGGGAGCTCAGCCCCAGCATTTT
cdr3_aa: CAISGQGAQPQHF
j_call: TRBJ1-5
v_call: TRBV10-3
d_call: TRBD1
clone_size: few

cdr3_nt: TGTGCCAGCAGCTTAGAGGGGGGGGGAACGCCCCAGCATTTT
cdr3_aa: CASSLEGGGTPQHF
j_call: TRBJ1-5
v_call: TRBV7-2
d_call: .
clone_size: .

cdr3_nt: TGTGCCAGCAGCCTGCGGGGCCCCTACAATGAGCAGTTCTTC
cdr3_aa: CASSLRGPYNEQFF
j_call: TRBJ2-1
v_call: TRBV25-1
d_call: .
clone_size: .

cdr3_nt: TGTGCCACCAGCCGCGGTAGTAGGGGGGGAGAGACCCAGTACTTC
cdr3_aa: CATSRGSRGGETQYF
j_call: TRBJ2-5
v_call: TRBV15
d_call: .
clone_size: few

cdr3_nt: TGTGCCAGCAGCTTTGGCGGGGCTCACCAGTTGCAGTATTTT
cdr3_aa: CASSFGGAHQLQYF
j_call: TRBJ2-3
v_call: TRBV7-9
d_call: .
clone_size: medium-sized

cdr3_nt: TGCGCCAGCAGCCAAGAGCAGAGGAACGAGCAGTACTTC
cdr3_aa: CASSQEQRNEQYF
j_call: TRBJ2-7
v_call: TRBV4-3
d_call: .
clone_size: few

cdr3_nt: TGCGCCAGCAGCTTGCCCGAGGCCAAAAACATTCAGTACTTC
cdr3_aa: CASSLPEAKNIQYF
j_call: TRBJ2-4
v_call: TRBV5-1
d_call: .
clone_size: few

cdr3_nt: TGTGCCAGCTCACCGAACGGAGCGTCGAGGGGCTACACCTTC
cdr3_aa: CASSPNGASRGYTF
j_call: TRBJ1-2
v_call: TRBV18
d_call: .
clone_size: .

cdr3_nt: TGTGCCAGCAGGCCTGGGGACATGGTAAACACTGAAGCTTTCTTT
cdr3_aa: CASRPGDMVNTEAFF
j_call: TRBJ1-1
v_call: TRBV9
d_call: .
clone_size: few

cdr3_nt: TGCGCCAGCAGACCAGGAAATCGGACAGGGGGCTCCTACAATGAGCAGTTCTTC
cdr3_aa: CASRPGNRTGGSYNEQFF
j_call: TRBJ2-1
v_call: TRBV5-1
d_call: TRBD1
clone_size: .

cdr3_nt: TGTGCCAGCAGTGATCCGGGGGGCCGTTCTAGCACAGATACGCAGTATTTT
cdr3_aa: CASSDPGGRSSTDTQYF
j_call: TRBJ2-3
v_call: TRBV2
d_call: .
clone_size: .

cdr3_nt: TGTGCCAGCAGCAAGGACAGGGGGGGGAACAATGAGCAGTTCTTC
cdr3_aa: CASSKDRGGNNEQFF
j_call: TRBJ2-1
v_call: TRBV7-2
d_call: TRBD1
clone_size: few

cdr3_nt: TGCGCCAGCAGCCAAGAACCACCGGGACAGGGGTGGGACGAGCAGTACTTC
cdr3_aa: CASSQEPPGQGWDEQYF
j_call: TRBJ2-7
v_call: TRBV4-3
d_call: TRBD1
clone_size: .

cdr3_nt: TGTGCCAGCAGTGCTACAGGGGACACAAAACCCTACAATGAGCAGTTCTTC
cdr3_aa: CASSATGDTKPYNEQFF
j_call: TRBJ2-1
v_call: TRBV9
d_call: TRBD1
clone_size: .

cdr3_nt: TGCGCCAGCAGCCAAGTTGGGAGGGCGAACACCGGGGAGCTGTTTTTT
cdr3_aa: CASSQVGRANTGELFF
j_call: TRBJ2-2
v_call: TRBV4-1
d_call: TRBD2
clone_size: few

cdr3_nt: TGCGCCAGCAGCCAAGGTGCGGGACTAGCGGACAATGAGCAGTTCTTC
cdr3_aa: CASSQGAGLADNEQFF
j_call: TRBJ2-1
v_call: TRBV4-3
d_call: TRBD2
clone_size: few

cdr3_nt: TGTGCCAGCATATACTCGGGGACTGAAGCTTTCTTT
cdr3_aa: CASIYSGTEAFF
j_call: TRBJ1-1
v_call: TRBV2
d_call: .
clone_size: .

cdr3_nt: TGCGCCAGCAGCGGCGGGACTAGCGGGGGGAAAGACAATGAGCAGTTCTTC
cdr3_aa: CASSGGTSGGKDNEQFF
j_call: TRBJ2-1
v_call: TRBV5-1
d_call: TRBD2
clone_size: .

cdr3_nt: TGTGCCAGCTTAGCGTTAGGCACAGATACGCAGTATTTT
cdr3_aa: CASLALGTDTQYF
j_call: TRBJ2-3
v_call: TRBV19
d_call: .
clone_size: few

cdr3_nt: TGTGCCAGCAGCCAACTAGCGGGGTCCCATGAGCAGTTCTTC
cdr3_aa: CASSQLAGSHEQFF
j_call: TRBJ2-1
v_call: TRBV14
d_call: TRBD2
clone_size: .

cdr3_nt: TGTGCTACGACCGACCGGGACAACTCCTACGAGCAGTACTTC
cdr3_aa: CATTDRDNSYEQYF
j_call: TRBJ2-7
v_call: TRBV6-6
d_call: .
clone_size: .

cdr3_nt: TGTGCCAGCAGCGGGCTCAGTGGGGAGACCCAGTACTTC
cdr3_aa: CASSGLSGETQYF
j_call: TRBJ2-5
v_call: TRBV5-4
d_call: .
clone_size: .

cdr3_nt: TGTGCCACCAGCAGGTTCGACCGGGACACAGATGGCTACACCTTC
cdr3_aa: CATSRFDRDTDGYTF
j_call: TRBJ1-2
v_call: TRBV15
d_call: .
clone_size: few

cdr3_nt: TGTGCCAGCAGTTTCTCTCCGGGACAGGGATCCTATGGCTACACCTTC
cdr3_aa: CASSFSPGQGSYGYTF
j_call: TRBJ1-2
v_call: TRBV27
d_call: TRBD1
clone_size: .

cdr3_nt: TGTGCCAGCAGCCTGGCTAGCCCCAATGAGCAGTTCTTC
cdr3_aa: CASSLASPNEQFF
j_call: TRBJ2-1
v_call: TRBV11-2
d_call: .
clone_size: few

cdr3_nt: TGTGCCAGCTCACCCGGGACTAACTATGGCTACACCTTC
cdr3_aa: CASSPGTNYGYTF
j_call: TRBJ1-2
v_call: TRBV18
d_call: .
clone_size: .

cdr3_nt: TGTGCCAGCAGCTTGAAGGGGCAGCCCCAGCATTTT
cdr3_aa: CASSLKGQPQHF
j_call: TRBJ1-5
v_call: TRBV5-4
d_call: .
clone_size: few

cdr3_nt: TGCAGCGTTGGGAGGACTGGGGGGAGGGATACGCAGTATTTT
cdr3_aa: CSVGRTGGRDTQYF
j_call: TRBJ2-3
v_call: TRBV29-1
d_call: .
clone_size: few

cdr3_nt: TGTGCCAGCAGCAGACAGAGGGGACATGGGGGCGAGCAGTACTTC
cdr3_aa: CASSRQRGHGGEQYF
j_call: TRBJ2-7
v_call: TRBV7-9
d_call: .
clone_size: few

cdr3_nt: TGTGCCAGCAGCTTAGTTTTTGGCGGCAGAGGCGACTATGGCTACACCTTC
cdr3_aa: CASSLVFGGRGDYGYTF
j_call: TRBJ1-2
v_call: TRBV11-2
d_call: .
clone_size: .

cdr3_nt: TGTGCCAGCTCACCAGCGGCCGGGGAGGACACTGAAGCTTTCTTT
cdr3_aa: CASSPAAGEDTEAFF
j_call: TRBJ1-1
v_call: TRBV18
d_call: .
clone_size: few

cdr3_nt: TGTGCCAGCAGCCAGTGGACAGGGTCCGACTCTGGGGCCAACGTCCTGACTTTC
cdr3_aa: CASSQWTGSDSGANVLTF
j_call: TRBJ2-6
v_call: TRBV5-8
d_call: TRBD1
clone_size: once

cdr3_nt: TGTGCCAGCAGTGAAACAGTACAGGGAAAGCAGTACTTC
cdr3_aa: CASSETVQGKQYF
j_call: TRBJ2-7
v_call: TRBV6-1
d_call: .
clone_size: many

cdr3_nt: TGCGCCAGCAGCCAACCTACTAGTCGCTTATCCAATGAGCAGTTCTTC
cdr3_aa: CASSQPTSRLSNEQFF
j_call: TRBJ2-1
v_call: TRBV4-1
d_call: .
clone_size: .

cdr3_nt: TGTGCCTGGAGTATCCGGAACACCATATATTTT
cdr3_aa: CAWSIRNTIYF
j_call: TRBJ1-3
v_call: TRBV30
d_call: .
clone_size: few

cdr3_nt: TGCAGCGTGCGACTAGCGGGATACAATGAGCAGTTCTTC
cdr3_aa: CSVRLAGYNEQFF
j_call: TRBJ2-1
v_call: TRBV29-1
d_call: TRBD2
clone_size: many

cdr3_nt: TGCAGCGGTGGGAAACAGGGGGGGGACACTGAAGCTTTCTTT
cdr3_aa: CSGGKQGGDTEAFF
j_call: TRBJ1-1
v_call: TRBV29-1
d_call: TRBD1
clone_size: .

cdr3_nt: TGTGCCAGCAGCCAGGGACACCTTAAGACCCAGTACTTC
cdr3_aa: CASSQGHLKTQYF
j_call: TRBJ2-5
v_call: TRBV7-6
d_call: .
clone_size: few

cdr3_nt: TGTGCCAGCAGCCTTAGCGGGAGGCAAGAGACCCAGTACTTC
cdr3_aa: CASSLSGRQETQYF
j_call: TRBJ2-5
v_call: TRBV7-2
d_call: TRBD2
clone_size: few

cdr3_nt: TGTGCCACCAGCAGAGGGACTAGCCTCACCCAAGAGACCCAGTACTTC
cdr3_aa: CATSRGTSLTQETQYF
j_call: TRBJ2-5
v_call: TRBV15
d_call: TRBD2
clone_size: few